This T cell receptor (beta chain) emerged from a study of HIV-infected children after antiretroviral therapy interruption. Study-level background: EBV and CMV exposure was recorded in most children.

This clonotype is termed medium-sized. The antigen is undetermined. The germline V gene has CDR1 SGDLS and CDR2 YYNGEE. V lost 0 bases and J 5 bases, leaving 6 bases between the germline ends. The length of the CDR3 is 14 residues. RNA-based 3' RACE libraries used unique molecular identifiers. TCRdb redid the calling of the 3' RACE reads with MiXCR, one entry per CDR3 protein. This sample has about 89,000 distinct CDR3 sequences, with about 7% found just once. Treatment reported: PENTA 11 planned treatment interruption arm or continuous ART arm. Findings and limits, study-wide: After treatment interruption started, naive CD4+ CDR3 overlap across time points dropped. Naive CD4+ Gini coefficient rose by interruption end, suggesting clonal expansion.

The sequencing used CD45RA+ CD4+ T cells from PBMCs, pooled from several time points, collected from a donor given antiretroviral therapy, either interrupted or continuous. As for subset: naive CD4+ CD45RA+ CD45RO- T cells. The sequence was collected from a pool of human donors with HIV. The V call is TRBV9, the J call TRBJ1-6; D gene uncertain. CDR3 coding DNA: TGTGCCAGCAGCGTAGCTGTTCATAATTCACCCCTCCACTTT. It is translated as CASSVAVHNSPLHF.